Below, 32 T cell receptor beta chains from the same sample are listed, as sequenced in a study of cytomegalovirus exposure and HLA in healthy donors. The PCR used 60 Vbeta and 13 Jbeta primers. This table comes from immunoSEQ multiplex PCR, and its TCRdb copy is limited to in-frame clones, with some not included. The sample lists around 64,000 clones; approximately 80% were seen once. The sample consisted of PBMCs. All receptors come from a man aged 18 to 35 in good health and CMV-seropositive.

The chain couples TRBV11-1 to TRBJ2-7, with TRBD1 matching 7 bases. This CDR3 region has 14 residues. Germline V gene sequence: CDR1 SGHAT, CDR2 FQDESV (reference sequence). Trimming took 3 bases from V and 7 from J; bases not matched to a gene: 9. CDR3 sequence (DNA): TGTGCCAGCAGCTTGTGGCAGGGGGTGGGAGAGCAGTACTTC. Translated, it gives CASSLWQGVGEQYF.

The J gene is TRBJ2-5, the V gene TRBV29-1; a possible D gene is TRBD2 (7 bases). Germline CDR1 reads SQVTM; CDR2 reads ANQGSEA. This CDR3 has 14 residues. Trimming pared 4 bases from V and 2 bases from J, leaving 14 bases between. CDR3 nucleotide sequence: TGCAGCGTTGTAGGGGGGGCTGGGCAAGAGACCCAGTACTTC. Translation gives CSVVGGAGQETQYF. Full variable domain (missing parts from reference TRBV29-1 and TRBJ2-5): SAVISQKPSRDICQRGTSLTIQCQVDSQVTMMFWYRQQPGQSLTLIATANQGSEATYESGFVIDKFPISRPNLTFSTLTVSNMSPEDSSIYLCSVVGGAGQETQYFGPGTRLLVL.

The rearrangement links TRBV6-1 to TRBJ2-2; D unclear. V lost 8 bases, J lost 7 bases, and 17 bases lay in between. The CDR3 runs 14 residues. The germline gives CDR1 MNHNS, CDR2 SASEGT. The CDR3 here is CASRITGLSGELFF. DNA of the CDR3: TGTGCCAGCCGTATCACCGGGTTGAGCGGGGAGCTGTTTTTT.

V and J are TRBV19 and TRBJ1-1; 8 positions agree with TRBD1. Trimming cost V 7 bases and J 7 bases; bases outside gene matches: 5. Per the germline V gene, CDR1 is LNHDA and CDR2 is SQIVND (reference sequence). There are 12 residues in the CDR3. The chain's CDR3 is CASNRGSREAFF. For the CDR3, the DNA is TGTGCCAGTAACAGGGGGAGTCGTGAAGCTTTCTTT.

This clone was detected only a few times. The V call is TRBV29-1, the J call TRBJ2-2; D gene unclear. With 4 bases removed from V and 2 bases from J, the gap between germline ends came to 5 bases. Germline lookup yields CDR1 SQVTM and CDR2 ANQGSEA. The CDR3 is made up of 12 amino acids. This CDR3 reads CSVALNTGELFF. CDR3 bases: TGCAGCGTTGCCCTAAACACCGGGGAGCTGTTTTTT.

The chain joins TRBV7-2 to TRBJ1-2; no clear D gene. With 2 bases removed from V and 5 bases from J, the gap between germline ends came to 9 bases. Germline V lookup: CDR1 SGHTA, CDR2 FQGNSA. The length of the CDR3 is 13 residues. The CDR3 is CASSLMADYGYTF. The CDR3 region has the DNA TGTGCCAGCAGCTTAATGGCTGATTATGGCTACACCTTC.

The chain uses TRBV30 and TRBJ1-2; weak D call: TRBD1 (5 bases). Between the trimmed V and J ends, which lost 1 base and 4 bases, there was a span of 25 bases. The CDR3 is made up of 18 amino acids. Germline V gene sequence: CDR1 GTSNPN, CDR2 SVGIG (reference sequence). CDR3: CAWSEAAGRPVLGYGYTF. In DNA, the CDR3 is TGTGCCTGGAGTGAGGCAGCGGGACGCCCGGTTTTGGGCTATGGCTACACCTTC.

The genes are TRBV7-2 and TRBJ2-7; possibly TRBD2 for D (6 bases). Trimming left V 2 bases short and J 6 bases short, with 17 bases between. The CDR3 extends over 15 amino acids. Germline assignment: CDR1 SGHTA and CDR2 FQGNSA. CDR3 loop: CASSLNPGSGGEQYF. CDR3 bases: TGTGCCAGCAGCTTAAATCCGGGTAGCGGAGGCGAGCAGTACTTC.

This chain links TRBV4-1 with TRBJ2-1, with D uncertain. Germline V gene lookup returns CDR1 MGHRA and CDR2 YSYEKL. V lost 3 bases and J lost 3, with 6 bases in between. This CDR3 has 13 residues. CDR3 DNA: TGCGCCAGCAGCCATCCCTTCTACAATGAGCAGTTCTTC. Protein: CASSHPFYNEQFF.

This clone was recorded once. This specimen includes other DNA sequences encoding the same CDR3. This chain joins TRBV28 and TRBJ1-2; D gene unclear. From germline, CDR1 is MDHEN and CDR2 SYDVKM. V lost 3 bases, J lost 5 bases, and 7 bases lay in between. CDR3 length: 12 amino acids. CDR3 DNA: TGTGCCAGCAGTTTTGGAGGGTATGGCTACACCTTC. Translating it yields CASSFGGYGYTF.

This clone was seen a single time. As DNA, the CDR3 is TGTGCCAGCAGTTTTTCAGGGAAGACTAATGAAAAACTGTTTTTT. Its translation is CASSFSGKTNEKLFF. The rearrangement links TRBV6-5 to TRBJ1-4; possible D gene TRBD1, 5 bases. Germline loops: CDR1 MNHEY, CDR2 SVGAGI. The CDR3 covers 15 residues. The V end was cut by 4 bases, the J end by 2 bases, with 11 bases between.

This clone has more than one count but fewer than ten. CDR3 nucleotides: TGTGCCAGCGGCGTGGGACAGGGGTCCACCGGGGAGCTGTTTTTT. It codes for CASGVGQGSTGELFF. This chain uses TRBV6-5 with TRBJ2-2; 10 bases line up with TRBD1. V gave up 8 bases and J gave up 4 bases; unmatched junction bases: 7. The CDR3 consists of 15 residues. The germline CDR1 and CDR2 sequences are MNHEY and SVGAGI.

The CDR3 coding sequence is TGTGCCAGCAGTGATGCAGGGGCGACCAATCAGCCCCAGCATTTT. Protein sequence: CASSDAGATNQPQHF. The gene calls are TRBV6-4 and TRBJ1-5, with D possibly being TRBD1 (6 bases). The CDR3 loop spans 15 amino acids. V was clipped by 3 bases and J by 3 bases, with 12 bases between them. The germline CDR1 and CDR2 sequences are MRHNA and SNTAGT.

This clone was counted a few times. The V and J genes are TRBV6-1 and TRBJ2-1; a weak D match, TRBD1 (6 bases). V was clipped by 4 bases and J by 11 bases, with 12 bases between them. The germline gives CDR1 MNHNS, CDR2 SASEGT. The CDR3 spans 12 residues. This CDR3 is CASSGAGDQQFF. In nucleotides, the CDR3 is TGTGCCAGCAGTGGGGCAGGGGATCAGCAGTTCTTC.

The gene calls are TRBV2 and TRBJ1-1, with D hard to call. The CDR3 extends over 14 amino acids. V shed 6 bases and J shed 4 bases, with 15 bases lying between them. Germline values: CDR1 SNHLY, CDR2 FYNNEI. The CDR3 nucleotides read TGTGCCAGCAGCGGACTGATCGGGAGCACTGAAGCTTTCTTT. This gives the protein CASSGLIGSTEAFF.

This clone was seen only a few times. CDR3 bases: TGTGCCAGCAGCCCACAGGGTACTGAAGCTTTCTTT. Translated, it gives CASSPQGTEAFF. This chain uses TRBV5-4 with TRBJ1-1, with D perhaps matching TRBD1 (6 bases). The CDR3 totals 12 residues. V shed 4 bases and J shed 5 bases, with 9 bases lying between them. CDR1 is SGHNT, CDR2 YYREEE, per germline (reference sequence).

This rearrangement joins TRBV6-5 to TRBJ1-1; D is unclear. The germline V gene has CDR1 MNHEY and CDR2 SVGAGI. V was cut by 7 bases and J by 3 bases, with 12 bases left in between. The CDR3 loop spans 13 amino acids. The CDR3 reads CASTTLADTEAFF. CDR3 in DNA: TGTGCCAGCACCACCCTAGCGGACACTGAAGCTTTCTTT.

This chain connects TRBV25-1 to TRBJ2-2; D remains unclear. Between the trimmed V and J ends, which lost 5 bases and 6 bases, there was a span of 4 bases. Looked up from germline, CDR1 is MGHDK and CDR2 is SYGVNS. This CDR3 is 11 amino acids long. The CDR3 sequence: CASSIAGELFF. The CDR3 bases are TGTGCCAGCAGTATCGCCGGGGAGCTGTTTTTT.

The chain combines TRBV6-6 with TRBJ2-5; D gene ambiguous. This CDR3 has 12 amino acids. The germline V and J ends were trimmed by 7 bases and 1 base, with 7 bases remaining between them. Germline V gives CDR1 MNHNY, CDR2 SVGAGI (reference sequence). The CDR3 loop reads CASTHGQETQYF. CDR3 nucleotides: TGTGCCAGCACTCACGGCCAAGAGACCCAGTACTTC.

This clone has just one count. The V call is TRBV30, the J call TRBJ1-2; TRBD1 matches 9 bases. Germline V gives CDR1 GTSNPN, CDR2 SVGIG (reference sequence). The CDR3 length is 13 residues. V lost 7 bases to trimming and J lost 8 bases; unmatched junction nucleotides: 11. The CDR3 is CAFPDRGGGGYTF. CDR3 bases: TGTGCCTTCCCGGACAGGGGAGGAGGAGGCTACACCTTC.

The rearrangement links TRBV19 to TRBJ2-6; D gene uncertain. The CDR3 length is 13 residues. Trimming removed 4 bases at V and 2 bases at J, with 3 bases between. Looked up from germline, CDR1 is LNHDA and CDR2 is SQIVND (reference sequence). CDR3 coding DNA: TGTGCCAGTAGTAACACTGGGGCCAACGTCCTGACTTTC. Amino acids: CASSNTGANVLTF.

This chain uses TRBV9 with TRBJ1-4, with unresolved D. V gave up 4 bases and J gave up 8 bases, with 12 bases separating them. This CDR3 spans 13 amino acids. Germline V CDR1 and CDR2: SGDLS, YYNGEE. CDR3 coding DNA: TGTGCCAGCAGCTCCTCCCCCGGGGAAAAACTGTTTTTT. Its translation is CASSSSPGEKLFF.

J is TRBJ1-2 and V is TRBV7-9, with 10 nucleotides matching TRBD1. There are 16 residues in the CDR3. Germline CDR1 reads SEHNR; CDR2 reads FQNEAQ (reference sequence). V lost 3 bases, J lost 3 bases, and 7 bases stayed unmatched. The CDR3 spells CASSFITGTGDYGYTF. The DNA for the CDR3 is TGTGCCAGCAGCTTCATTACCGGGACAGGGGACTATGGCTACACCTTC. Using reference TRBV7-9 and TRBJ1-2 for the parts outside the CDR3, the full variable domain is DTGVSQNPRHKITKRGQNVTFRCDPISEHNRLYWYRQTLGQGPEFLTYFQNEAQLEKSRLLSDRFSAERPKGSFSTLEIQRTEQGDSAMYLCASSFITGTGDYGYTFGSGTRLTVV.

The chain has TRBV9 and TRBJ2-2; 7 bases align to TRBD1. The germline V gene encodes CDR1 SGDLS and CDR2 YYNGEE. CDR3 size: 14 residues. V was clipped by 0 bases and J by 6 bases; unmatched bases: 2. The CDR3 DNA reads TGTGCCAGCAGCGTAGCAGGGGGATCCGGGGAGCTGTTTTTT. As protein: CASSVAGGSGELFF.

This clone was detected only once. The rearrangement uses TRBV29-1 and TRBJ1-1; no firm D call. Germline V gene sequence: CDR1 SQVTM, CDR2 ANQGSEA. CDR3 size: 12 residues. Trimming stripped 2 bases from V and 3 bases from J, with 7 bases between. The CDR3 bases are TGCAGCGTTGAATCCCCCTACACTGAAGCTTTCTTT. Encoded protein: CSVESPYTEAFF.

The chain recombines TRBV30 with TRBJ1-2, with D perhaps TRBD1 (6 bases). The CDR3 loop spans 11 amino acids. Germline V lookup: CDR1 GTSNPN, CDR2 SVGIG (reference sequence). Between the trimmed V and J ends, which lost 7 bases and 8 bases, there was a span of 14 bases. This CDR3 is CALTGGSGYTF. The DNA of the CDR3 is TGTGCCTTGACAGGCGGCAGCGGCTACACCTTC.

The chain has TRBV7-3 and TRBJ1-1; D unclear. Germline V gives CDR1 SGHTA, CDR2 FQGTGA. V was pared by 4 bases and J by 4 bases, with 13 bases between. The CDR3 has 14 residues. Written as DNA, the CDR3 is TGTGCCAGCAGCTCCCTCGAAGCCGGCACTGAAGCTTTCTTT. Translation gives CASSSLEAGTEAFF.

The J gene is TRBJ2-3, the V gene TRBV29-1; TRBD2 is a possible D gene (5 bases). The CDR3 contains 16 residues. Germline loops: CDR1 SQVTM, CDR2 ANQGSEA. The ends were cut back, 3 bases at V and 4 bases at J, with 20 bases in the middle. CDR3 sequence (DNA): TGCAGCGTTGAGGGCATTGAGGGTTCGAGATCAGATACGCAGTATTTT. Protein sequence: CSVEGIEGSRSDTQYF.

In this sample, this clone turned up a few times. The chain joins TRBV7-6 to TRBJ2-1; 8 bases map to TRBD2. This CDR3 has 17 residues. Germline assignment: CDR1 SGHVS and CDR2 FNYEAQ. V shed 1 base, J shed 3 bases, and the junction held 8 bases outside the gene matches. CDR3 residues: CASSLEGSGSFYNEQFF. The CDR3, as DNA: TGTGCCAGCAGCTTAGAGGGAAGCGGGAGTTTCTACAATGAGCAGTTCTTC.

The table lists this clone with a few counts. The chain combines TRBV5-1 with TRBJ2-5; TRBD1 matches at 7 bases. The CDR3 is 14 amino acids. V lost 1 base, J lost 2 bases, and 2 bases stayed unmatched. Germline CDR1 is SGHRS and CDR2 is YFSETQ. Here the CDR3 DNA reads TGCGCCAGCAGCTTGCCGGGACAGCAAGAGACCCAGTACTTC. Its translation is CASSLPGQQETQYF.

The V call is TRBV19, the J call TRBJ1-1; D is ambiguous. The germline V gene encodes CDR1 LNHDA and CDR2 SQIVND (reference sequence). V was shortened by 2 bases and J by 1 base, with 5 bases between the two germline ends. The CDR3 consists of 13 residues. This CDR3 reads CASSISWNTEAFF. The CDR3 nucleotides are TGTGCCAGTAGTATATCATGGAACACTGAAGCTTTCTTT.

This clone has more than one count but fewer than ten. The chain combines TRBV30 with TRBJ2-3; TRBD1 is a possible D gene (5 bases). The germline gives CDR1 GTSNPN, CDR2 SVGIG (reference sequence). The CDR3 runs 14 residues. Trimming stripped 1 base from V and 4 bases from J, with 12 bases between. CDR3 nucleotides: TGTGCCTGGAGTGGGGGCCCCGCCTCAGATACGCAGTATTTT. Its protein product is CAWSGGPASDTQYF. The full variable domain, rest sourced from reference TRBV30 and TRBJ2-3, is SQTIHQWPATLVQPVGSPLSLECTVEGTSNPNLYWYRQAAGRGLQLLFYSVGIGQISSEVPQNLSASRPQDRQFILSSKKLLLSDSGFYLCAWSGGPASDTQYFGPGTRLTVL.